Reported below is one TCR beta chain. V lost 8 bases and J lost 3; bases outside the gene matches: 7. Germline-derived CDR1 and CDR2 are LNHDA and SQIVND (reference sequence). CDR3 length equals 14 residues. This sample is part of a study of T cell responses to AZD1222 COVID-19 vaccine. For the study at large: Pooled in the analysis were second doses at about 4 or about 12 weeks.

Generated by immunoSEQ multiplex PCR, the TCRdb table keeps only in-frame clones and is missing some. The sample consists of 95,000 to 100,000 clones, around 94% of them appearing once. The sample here was peripheral blood, taken on day 0 of AZD1222 vaccination. The sequence came from an adult in good health. The chain links TRBV19 to TRBJ1-5; 7 positions match TRBD1. CDR3 sequence: CASSRDSINQPQHF. CDR3 nucleotides: TGTGCCAGTTCCCGGGACAGTATCAATCAGCCCCAGCATTTT.